This section outlines one T cell receptor (beta chain) sequence together with its context. In this sample, this clonotype turned up many times. What antigen it recognizes has not been identified. Base-call qualities are not available, and no considerably larger clone is one nucleotide away. The treatment or condition label corresponds to: allogeneic hematopoietic cell transplantation with graft depleted of TCRalphabeta T cells and CD19 B cells. The transplant recipients were children given TCRalphabeta/CD19-depleted allogeneic hematopoietic cell grafts. Library preparation used PCR. Instrument on record: Illumina HiSeq 2500. Molecular barcoding was employed in the preparation of TCR libraries, with unique molecular identifiers being used to normalize TCRbeta repertoire quantification. TCRdb passed the public sequencing reads through fastp at Q25 and MiXCR, retaining productive beta sequences. When rows share a CDR3 protein, they turn into one entry using the most common DNA and genes. The sample includes roughly 200,000 distinct CDR3 sequences, with around 9.9% observed a single time. Of the sample, 28% is held by the ten largest clones.

The record originates from a study of T-cell reconstitution after alpha-beta-depleted transplantation in children (dated by TCRdb to the mid-2010s). About the study as a whole: T-cell immune reconstitution after TCRalphabeta/CD19-depleted allogeneic hematopoietic cell transplantation in children was quantitatively tracked in the study by means of TCR repertoire profiling.

General findings and caveats noted by the study authors: The high TCRbeta diversity at day 60 in some patients was ascribed to recipient T cells and intrathymic progenitors that had survived conditioning. The apparently early alphabetaT-cell count recovery about two months after transplant was reportedly dependent on only several hundred rapidly expanded clones derived from non-depleted graft cells. Over subsequent months, a decline in hyperexpanded clone frequencies was noted, and after one year, T-cell counts and TCRbeta diversity were mostly ascribed to newly produced T cells.

The cysteine opens and the phenylalanine closes a CDR3 of 18 amino acids. The entry retains the CDR3 DNA only, 54 bases that are in frame from base 1. The germline V gene encodes CDR1 MNHNS and CDR2 SASEGT. The V end loses 2 bases and the J end loses 1 base, and a stretch of 19 bases separates them. The sequenced sample was PBMCs, obtained before TCRalphabeta/CD19-depleted stem cell transplant. This receptor was obtained from a child in the first two years of life with acute myeloid leukemia, due to receive a stem cell transplant. The sequence is built from TRBV6-1 and TRBJ2-3; TRBD2 is a weak D gene call, 6 bases matching. The bases are TGTGCCAGCAGTGAAAGTCCGTTGCCGGGACTTCGCACAGATACGCAGTATTTT. This translates into CASSESPLPGLRTDTQYF.